This T cell receptor (beta chain) was obtained from a study of blood T cells in healthy people across ages. General study points: Age showed a roughly linear inverse relationship with TCR beta diversity per million T cells. More naive CD4+ cells and higher diversity marked long-lived donors relative to aged donors. A strong correlation between TCR beta diversity and naive T cell percentage was seen.

Turning to this clonotype: Its antigen is currently unknown.

Through a sample-barcoded 5' primer and a J-beta primer mix, a second PCR was run for roughly 6 to 11 cycles. Each CDR3 protein gets one entry after TCRdb re-called the 5' RACE reads with MiXCR. The table has just under 750,000 distinct CDR3 sequences, roughly 20% seen once. The CDR3 totals 14 residues. V was pared by 0 bases and J by 7 bases, with 13 bases between. Germline-derived CDR1 and CDR2 are DFQATT and SNEGSKA (reference sequence). Sample: blood. The genes are TRBV20-1 and TRBJ2-1; D uncertain. The sequence was obtained from a man between 65 and 85 years old in good health. In DNA, the CDR3 is TGCAGTGCTAGAGATACGGTCAGCCTGAATGAGCAGTTCTTC. This sequence encodes CSARDTVSLNEQFF.